The text below deals with one TCR beta chain. At the DNA level, this CDR3 is encoded by other sequences in the same sample as well. Enrolled during active infection, Seattle patients were then followed longitudinally. These data are taken from a study of blood T cell repertoires in COVID-19. Across the whole study: Samples came from the United States, Italy and Spain, spanning acute and convalescent COVID-19. The analysed material was cDNA or gDNA that came from T cells, B-cell-depleted T cells, or PBMCs.

Original handling: Nucleated cell number was recorded as an estimate derived from reference gene primer amplification. Assay used: immunoSEQ multiplex PCR; TCRdb lists only in-frame clones, some missing. The DNA was the basis for D and trimming; V, J and clone size are from that table. The sample contains roughly 440,000 clones, approximately 88% of which appear only once. CDR1 and CDR2 from the germline V gene are SGDLS and YYNGEE. V gave up 0 bases and J gave up 1 base, with 4 bases separating them. The CDR3 consists of 13 residues. The sequenced sample was peripheral blood. The rearrangement links TRBV9 to TRBJ1-1; D gene uncertain. The sequence was collected from a woman aged 45-60 years with COVID-19, enrolled during active disease. The CDR3 bases are TGTGCCAGCAGCGTAGCAGGGAACACTGAAGCTTTCTTT. It encodes CASSVAGNTEAFF.